This T cell receptor beta chain was documented in a study of cytomegalovirus exposure and HLA in healthy donors. Study outcomes and limitations: Compared with the approximately 700-donor mean, an Asian-associated ancestry cluster reportedly had fewer N-insertions, according to a later analysis.

With regard to this clone: Its specificity is unknown.

V gave up 2 bases and J gave up 0 bases; unmatched junction bases: 2. This CDR3 is 15 amino acids long. Germline CDR1 and CDR2: SGHRS and YFSETQ. PCR primers comprised 60 Vbeta and 13 Jbeta primers. Generated by immunoSEQ multiplex PCR, the TCRdb table keeps only in-frame clones and is missing some. The table includes about 110,000 clones, almost 70% detected once. Sequencing input: PBMCs. This TCR derives from a man aged 25-45 years in good health and CMV-seropositive. The V and J genes are TRBV5-1 and TRBJ2-4; 7 positions match TRBD1. This chain's CDR3 is CASSLGTEAKNIQYF. In DNA, the CDR3 is TGCGCCAGCAGCTTAGGGACAGAAGCCAAAAACATTCAGTACTTC.